Included here is one T cell receptor beta chain sequence, with context. This clonotype was observed at least ten times. No cognate antigen has been identified for it. No much larger clone is present one base from it, and per-base qualities are unavailable. This sample is drawn from a study of T-cell memory formation after mild COVID-19 (dated by TCRdb to about 2021). About the full investigation: TCR sequence clusters from the two donors were largely donor specific. In two donors, T-cell clones that expanded and contracted after mild COVID-19 were followed by sequencing TCRalpha and TCRbeta repertoires longitudinally. The cohort comprised two young, previously healthy adult volunteers, one female and one male.

PBMCs were isolated by Ficoll-Paque density gradient centrifugation. Sequenced on an Illumina NovaSeq 6000. TCRalpha and TCRbeta cDNA libraries were constructed by 5'RACE with constant-segment primers, with sample barcodes and unique molecular identifiers being introduced. Trizol reagent was used to extract RNA from every sample. Amplification of the libraries took two PCR steps, and the second step added a second sample barcode plus Illumina TruSeq adapters. The libraries were sequenced on an Illumina NovaSeq using 2 x 150 bp paired-end reads. The paper's processing steps were these. With migec v1.2.7, reads were demultiplexed and then collapsed into UMI-guided consensus sequences. Using mixcr v2.1.11, the UMI consensuses were aligned to TRA and TRB V and J templates and assembled into clonotypes. A clonotype was counted as expanded or contracted only if both edgeR and NoisET called the change significant, with noise models trained on biological replicates. For edgeR calls, the cutoffs were a false discovery rate-adjusted p below 0.01 and a log2 fold-change threshold of 1. As an exploratory analysis of dynamics, PCA with hierarchical clustering was applied to max-normalized trajectories of the 1000 most abundant clonotypes. Each responding clone was given a CD4 or CD8 phenotype based on the CD4+ and CD8+ repertoires, which had been sequenced separately. TCRdb's own reprocessing of the public reads used fastp at Q25 and MiXCR and kept productive beta chains. Each CDR3 protein appears once, grouped with its most common genes and DNA. The V and J calls come from TCRdb's annotation, not from the publication. This sample lists around 510,000 distinct CDR3 sequences; roughly 22% were detected once. About 8.2% of the sample belongs to the ten largest clones.

Results the study describes overall, beyond this receptor: Some responding clones were found in pre-infection memory, which suggests that pre-existing cross-reactive memory T cells took part in the SARS-CoV-2 response. Clones that contracted from day 15 to 85 showed balanced CD4/CD8 phenotypes, whereas a second wave of clones that expanded from day 15 to 37 leaned towards CD4+. Only a couple of mild cases were covered in the study, and larger cohorts including severe cases with pre-infection samples were considered necessary. Contracting CD4+ clones were located mainly in the CM and EM memory subsets, whereas CD8+ clones were found to be enriched in EMRA. Whether the second-wave clones peaking on day 37 were SARS-CoV-2 specific was not confirmed.

The CDR3 starts with the cysteine, ends with the phenylalanine, and has 16 residues. Here the CDR3 DNA is all that survives: 48 bases in frame from base 1. CDR1 is given as SGHTA and CDR2 as FQGTGA, both from the germline V gene. The V end gives up 0 bases and the J end 2 bases, leaving 6 bases in the junction not matched to a gene. The receptor's source is an adult woman who had mild COVID-19 (a few samples of this study predate the infection). The sample titles of this study are shuffled in the database, so cell type and time point are left out; the donor was told from shared clones. The sequenced material came from PBMCs or a T cell subset sorted from them (not recorded which). The chain joins TRBV7-3 to TRBJ1-2, and 7 junctional nucleotides match TRBD1. The DNA sequence is given as TGTGCCAGCAGCTTAACGAAGGGACAGAGAAACTATGGCTACACCTTC. Its translation reads: CASSLTKGQRNYGYTF. The reference TRBV7-3 and TRBJ1-2 proteins fill in what lies around the CDR3, so the full variable domain reads GAGVSQTPSNKVTEKGKYVELRCDPISGHTALYWYRQSLGQGPEFLIYFQGTGAADDSGLPNDRFFAVRPEGSVSTLKIQRTERGDSAVYLCASSLTKGQRNYGYTFGSGTRLTVV.